This entry concerns a single T cell receptor (beta chain). Autoimmune disease history or systemic immunosuppression led to patient exclusion. Here immunoSEQ multiplex PCR was the method, and the copy in TCRdb shows in-frame clones only, minus some. This table holds about 30,000 clones, about four fifths found once. This CDR3 contains 16 residues. Looked up from germline, CDR1 is LGHNA and CDR2 is YNFKEQ. V lost 0 bases, J lost 0 bases, and 9 bases lay in between. The sample originates from a study of OX40 agonist ivuxolimab in advanced cancers. The TCR originated in an adult with an advanced solid tumor such as melanoma, head and neck, liver or kidney cancer. The sample was CD4+ or CD8+ T cells sorted from blood, taken in a trial of the OX40 agonist ivuxolimab. This chain uses TRBV4-2 with TRBJ1-3; D is ambiguous. The CDR3 loop reads CASSQDPGSSGNTIYF. CDR3 sequence (DNA): TGTGCCAGCAGCCAAGACCCGGGGAGCTCTGGAAACACCATATATTTT.